This T cell receptor (beta chain) was sequenced for a study of control samples from healthy donors and cancer patients. As regards this clone: This sample includes further DNA sequences coding for the same CDR3.

Profiling relied on immunoSEQ multiplex PCR, and the TCRdb table lists in-frame clones only, not all of them. The data contain about 100,000 clones, 85% to 90% of them singletons. The sequence was obtained from a man aged 25 to 40 in good health. The sequenced material came from blood.

CDR3 DNA sequence: TGTGCCAGCAGCCCTAGCCGCACAGATACGCAGTATTTT. Amino acids: CASSPSRTDTQYF. The J gene is TRBJ2-3, the V gene TRBV9; tentatively, D is TRBD2 (5 bases). The germline V and J ends were trimmed by 4 bases and 1 base, with 7 bases remaining between them. The CDR3 covers 13 residues. Germline-derived CDR1 and CDR2 are SGDLS and YYNGEE.